Below, one TCR beta chain is given with its context. The CDR3 length is 14 residues. Germline loops: CDR1 MGHRA, CDR2 YSYEKL. The trim removed 4 bases at V and 6 bases at J, leaving 6 bases unmatched. This sample was included in a study of shared clonotypes between healthy human individuals. Study context: The study used three CD4 naive, three CD4 memory, two CD8 naive and one CD8 memory plate per donor.

Deep-level settings were used for running the assay. Genomic DNA per cell subset filled all wells of several immunoSEQ plates. Profiling relied on immunoSEQ multiplex PCR, and the TCRdb table lists in-frame clones only, not all of them. The table records roughly 1 million clones, 75% to 80% of them present only once. Source material: memory CD4+ T cells from PBMCs. Indicated subset: CD45RA-negative fraction. The chain recombines TRBV4-1 with TRBJ2-1, with TRBD2 matching over 7 bases. This clonotype originated in a man between 18 and 29 years old in good health. Some clones in this sample may be carry-over from other donors' samples. CDR3 loop: CASSRGSLGNEQFF. CDR3 nucleotides: TGCGCCAGCAGCCGCGGGAGTCTAGGCAATGAGCAGTTCTTC.